This entry lists 14 T cell receptor beta chains sequenced from one sample in a study of PD-1 blockade in mismatch repair-deficient tumors (dated by TCRdb to the late 2010s). To prepare the library, the immunoSEQ multiplex PCR assay was applied. Held by TCRdb, this immuneACCESS table contains in-frame sequences only and omits some clones. Under half of the omission traces to an unresolved V gene where checked; the cause of the rest is unknown. Here the sample has roughly 120,000 clones; 85% to 90% occur a single time. Of the sample, approximately 10% falls within the top ten clones. Sequenced here: peripheral blood, sampled approximately 73 weeks after starting pembrolizumab. The source of these receptors is an adult with mismatch repair-deficient cancer.

The gene calls are TRBV5-1 and TRBJ2-5, with D maybe TRBD1 (5 bases). Trimming left V 1 base short and J 12 bases short, with 19 bases between. This CDR3 spans 14 amino acids. Germline loops: CDR1 SGHRS, CDR2 YFSETQ. This CDR3 reads CASSLLPGRDDEYF. The CDR3 DNA is TGCGCCAGCAGCTTGCTTCCAGGGCGCGATGACGAGTACTTC.

The chain has TRBV4-1 and TRBJ2-5; 10 nucleotides line up with TRBD2. This CDR3 is built from 17 residues. Germline V gene lookup returns CDR1 MGHRA and CDR2 YSYEKL. Losses at the gene ends were 3 bases for V and 2 bases for J; bases not matched to a gene: 9. CDR3 bases: TGCGCCAGCAGCCAGGTACCGGGACTAGCGATACAAGAGACCCAGTACTTC. Encoded protein: CASSQVPGLAIQETQYF.

The V and J genes are TRBV28 and TRBJ2-5, with 7 bases aligning to TRBD1. There are 16 residues in the CDR3. CDR1 and CDR2 from the germline V gene are MDHEN and SYDVKM. V trimming: 5 bases; J trimming: 2 bases; junction bases outside the gene matches: 11. DNA of the CDR3: TGTGCCAGCAGTACCCTGACAGGGCAAGTACAAGAGACCCAGTACTTC. Encoded protein: CASSTLTGQVQETQYF.

This chain connects TRBV9 to TRBJ2-1; TRBD2 matches at 13 bases. The length of the CDR3 is 16 residues. The J segment lost 6 bases and the V segment lost 0 bases, leaving 3 bases of the junction unmatched. Germline V CDR1 and CDR2: SGDLS, YYNGEE. CDR3 DNA sequence: TGTGCCAGCAGCGTAGCCACTAGCGGGAGGGGCAATGAGCAGTTCTTC. This sequence encodes CASSVATSGRGNEQFF.

In this sample, this clone turned up once. This chain connects TRBV1 to TRBJ2-7; TRBD2 is taken as the D call from the table, unchecked against the DNA. TRBV1 is a listed pseudogene. The CDR3 runs 17 residues. As DNA, the CDR3 is TGCACCAGCAGCCAAGGGACTAGCGGGGGGCGCACCTACGAGCAGTACTTC. Its translation: CTSSQGTSGGRTYEQYF.

The chain employs TRBV27 and TRBJ2-7, with D perhaps matching TRBD1 or TRBD2 (6 bases each). This CDR3 spans 15 amino acids. The V end lost 5 bases, the J end lost 0 bases, and 14 bases lay between the germline ends. Germline lookup yields CDR1 MNHEY and CDR2 SMNVEV (reference sequence). In DNA form, the CDR3 reads TGTGCCAGCAGTGTGATAGGGGGGTCCTCCTACGAGCAGTACTTC. This sequence encodes CASSVIGGSSYEQYF.

This chain connects TRBV4-1 to TRBJ2-7; unclear D gene. This CDR3 has 14 amino acids. CDR1 is MGHRA and CDR2 is YSYEKL in the germline V gene. V lost 6 bases to trimming and J lost 0 bases, with 12 bases between them. CDR3 sequence (DNA): TGCGCCAGCAGTCAAACAGTTCCCTCCTACGAGCAGTACTTC. Its protein product is CASSQTVPSYEQYF.

This clone has just one count. The rearrangement uses TRBV12-5 and TRBJ1-2, with TRBD1 matching 7 bases. Trimming at V came to 4 bases and at J to 4 bases, leaving 12 bases not matched to a gene. The CDR3 loop spans 16 amino acids. Germline CDR1 is LGHNT and CDR2 is FRNRAP. The CDR3 loop reads CASGSDRSGSTYGYTF. The DNA of the CDR3 is TGTGCTAGTGGTTCGGACAGGTCTGGGAGTACCTATGGCTACACCTTC.

The chain combines TRBV12-5 with TRBJ2-5, with TRBD2 matching over 9 bases. J lost 4 bases, V lost 8 bases, and 11 bases had no gene match. The CDR3 extends over 15 amino acids. Looked up from germline, CDR1 is LGHNT and CDR2 is FRNRAP. Here the CDR3 DNA reads TGTGCTAGTTCTTTAGCGGGAGCAGGGGGAGAGACCCAGTACTTC. Translated, it gives CASSLAGAGGETQYF.

The chain joins TRBV27 to TRBJ2-6, with D perhaps TRBD1 or TRBD2 (5 bases each). Germline loops: CDR1 MNHEY, CDR2 SMNVEV (reference sequence). This CDR3 is 15 amino acids long. V was shortened by 7 bases and J by 2 bases, with 12 bases between the two germline ends. The CDR3 region is CASTSGTAGANVLTF. DNA for the CDR3: TGTGCCAGCACGTCCGGGACCGCTGGGGCCAACGTCCTGACTTTC.

The chain is built from TRBV5-6 and TRBJ2-5; 11 nucleotides agree with TRBD2. J gave up 2 bases and V 4 bases, and 1 base lay outside the gene matches. The germline gives CDR1 SGHDT, CDR2 YYEEEE. The CDR3 totals 14 residues. CDR3 in amino acids: CASSRLAGQETQYF. DNA for the CDR3: TGTGCCAGCAGCCGACTAGCGGGGCAAGAGACCCAGTACTTC.

The V and J genes are TRBV7-9 and TRBJ2-3; D might be TRBD1 (6 bases). The V gene lost 2 bases and the J gene lost 2 bases, with 14 bases spanning the gap. The CDR3 is 16 residues long. Per germline, CDR1 SEHNR and CDR2 FQNEAQ (reference sequence). The CDR3 DNA reads TGTGCCAGCAGCTTAAGTCGACAGGAGGTCACAGATACGCAGTATTTT. This sequence encodes CASSLSRQEVTDTQYF.

J is TRBJ2-3 and V is TRBV30; 10 nucleotides line up with TRBD2. The CDR3 runs to 20 residues. Unmatched junction bases numbered 20, after V lost 0 bases and J lost 5 bases. CDR1 is GTSNPN and CDR2 is SVGIG in the germline V gene (reference sequence). CDR3 sequence reads: CAWSVYSGGTSVRPGDTQYF. In DNA form, the CDR3 reads TGTGCCTGGAGTGTATATAGTGGAGGGACTAGCGTTAGACCTGGAGATACGCAGTATTTT.

The rearrangement links TRBV5-1 to TRBJ2-2; 11 bases align to TRBD2. Germline V gene lookup returns CDR1 SGHRS and CDR2 YFSETQ. CDR3 size: 14 residues. V lost 5 bases, J lost 6 bases, and 3 bases stayed unmatched. CDR3 region: CASRLAGGPGELFF. CDR3 sequence (DNA): TGCGCCAGCAGGCTAGCGGGAGGCCCCGGGGAGCTGTTTTTT.